A single sample gave rise to the 17 T cell receptor beta chains below, sequenced in a study of blood T cell repertoires in COVID-19. Profiled with immunoSEQ multiplex PCR; TCRdb holds only in-frame clones, not every one. The sample shows 360,000 or so clones, more than 70% of them seen only once. Source material: PBMCs or T cells enriched from blood (not recorded which). These receptors all come from a woman under 40 who had been exposed to COVID-19.

The chain recombines TRBV9 with TRBJ2-1; tentative D call: TRBD2 (6 bases). This CDR3 has 16 amino acids. The V end was cut by 1 base, the J end by 8 bases, with 19 bases between. CDR1 and CDR2 from the germline V gene are SGDLS and YYNGEE. The CDR3 spells CASSVPGTSSEDEQFF. For the CDR3, the DNA is TGTGCCAGCAGCGTACCCGGAACTAGCTCCGAGGATGAGCAGTTCTTC. The whole variable domain, filled in from reference TRBV9 and TRBJ2-1, reads DSGVTQTPKHLITATGQRVTLRCSPRSGDLSVYWYQQSLDQGLQFLIQYYNGEERAKGNILERFSAQQFPDLHSELNLSSLELGDSALYFCASSVPGTSSEDEQFFGPGTRLTVL.

The V and J genes are TRBV2 and TRBJ1-1; 9 bases fit TRBD1. The CDR3 covers 17 residues. With 6 bases clipped from V and 1 base from J, the junction kept 12 bases outside the gene matches. Per the germline V gene, CDR1 is SNHLY and CDR2 is FYNNEI. Here the CDR3 DNA reads TGTGCCAGCAGGAAGGACAGGGGCTGGAAAAGGAACACTGAAGCTTTCTTT. It codes for CASRKDRGWKRNTEAFF.

This sequence joins TRBV10-3 and TRBJ2-7; D might be TRBD1 (6 bases). The CDR3 sequence is 11 residues long. Germline-derived CDR1 and CDR2 are ENHRY and SYGVKD. The V end lost 11 bases, the J end lost 6 bases, and 14 bases lay between the germline ends. This CDR3 reads CAAQGRGEQYF. The CDR3 nucleotides read TGTGCCGCACAGGGTAGAGGCGAGCAGTACTTC.

The chain employs TRBV7-9 and TRBJ1-1; 8 bases match TRBD1. Germline CDR1 reads SEHNR; CDR2 reads FQNEAQ (reference sequence). This CDR3 comprises 14 residues. The V gene end was trimmed by 5 bases and the J gene end by 1 base; junction bases not matched to a gene: 3. For the CDR3, the DNA is TGTGCCAGCAGCCGTGGGACAGGGAACACTGAAGCTTTCTTT. Residues: CASSRGTGNTEAFF.

To note about this clone: Additional DNA sequences in this sample encode the identical CDR3. This rearrangement joins TRBV28 to TRBJ1-5, with a tentative D call TRBD1 (5 bases). The CDR3 is 12 residues long. The V and J ends lost 7 bases and 4 bases respectively, with 8 bases between them. Germline CDR1 MDHEN, CDR2 SYDVKM. Here the CDR3 DNA reads TGTGCCAGCACGGGGGGGAATCAGCCCCAGCATTTT. Translated, it gives CASTGGNQPQHF. The variable domain in full, completed from reference TRBV28 and TRBJ1-5, reads DVKVTQSSRYLVKRTGEKVFLECVQDMDHENMFWYRQDPGLGLRLIYFSYDVKMKEKGDIPEGYSVSREKKERFSLILESASTNQTSMYLCASTGGNQPQHFGDGTRLSIL.

The DNA of the CDR3 is TGTGCCAGCAGCCCGGACAGGGGGCTCACCGGGGAGCTGTTTTTT. As protein: CASSPDRGLTGELFF. The gene calls are TRBV7-3 and TRBJ2-2, with 11 bases lining up with TRBD1. The V gene end was trimmed by 5 bases and the J gene end by 4 bases; junction bases not matched to a gene: 3. The CDR3 extends over 15 amino acids. Germline values: CDR1 SGHTA, CDR2 FQGTGA.

This chain uses TRBV5-1 with TRBJ1-4; 7 bases match TRBD1. The CDR3 length is 14 residues. Germline V gives CDR1 SGHRS, CDR2 YFSETQ. After removal of 4 bases from V and 8 bases from J, the junction contained 8 bases not matched to a gene. The CDR3: CASSQDRSREKLFF. The CDR3 DNA reads TGCGCCAGCAGCCAGGACAGGTCCCGGGAAAAACTGTTTTTT.

V usage is TRBV18 and J usage is TRBJ2-7; TRBD1 might be the D (6 bases). Germline V gene sequence: CDR1 KGHSH, CDR2 LQKENI. The CDR3 runs 16 residues. V was clipped by 0 bases and J by 5 bases, with 17 bases between them. CDR3 protein: CASSPPVRGGQDEQYF. In DNA, the CDR3 is TGTGCCAGCTCACCACCGGTTAGAGGGGGTCAGGACGAGCAGTACTTC. Drawing the rest from reference TRBV18 and TRBJ2-7, the complete variable domain is NAGVMQNPRHLVRRRGQEARLRCSPMKGHSHVYWYRQLPEEGLKFMVYLQKENIIDESGMPKERFSAEFPKEGPSILRIQQVVRGDSAAYFCASSPPVRGGQDEQYFGPGTRLTVT.

This clone came up once. V usage is TRBV30 and J usage is TRBJ2-7; 9 positions match TRBD1. Germline V gene lookup returns CDR1 GTSNPN and CDR2 SVGIG (reference sequence). This CDR3 spans 14 amino acids. Trimming took 1 base from V and 7 from J; bases not matched to a gene: 8. The CDR3 protein is CAWSGTGVPGEQYF. DNA for the CDR3: TGTGCCTGGAGTGGGACAGGGGTCCCTGGGGAGCAGTACTTC.

The V call is TRBV9, the J call TRBJ2-1; 8 bases are a match to TRBD2. After removal of 0 bases from V and 5 bases from J, the junction contained 4 bases not matched to a gene. In germline, CDR1 is SGDLS, CDR2 YYNGEE. This CDR3 contains 15 residues. The chain's CDR3 is CASSVATGRDNEQFF. For the CDR3, the DNA is TGTGCCAGCAGCGTAGCTACCGGGAGGGACAATGAGCAGTTCTTC.

DNA for the CDR3: TGTGCCAGCAGTTACGTTGGTAGCTCCCTCTCCTACGAGCAGTACTTC. Its translation: CASSYVGSSLSYEQYF. This rearrangement joins TRBV6-5 to TRBJ2-7, with unresolved D. Trimming took 2 bases from V and 0 from J, leaving 14 bases between them. CDR1 MNHEY and CDR2 SVGAGI come from the germline V gene. The CDR3 is 16 amino acids.

CDR3 bases: TGTGCCAGCAGTCCACAATGGGGGCGCGGGGAGACCCAGTACTTC. The encoded protein is CASSPQWGRGETQYF. The V call is TRBV28, the J call TRBJ2-5; tentative D call: TRBD1 (6 bases). V lost 5 bases, J lost 5 bases, and 18 bases lay in between. CDR3 length equals 15 residues. The germline V gene encodes CDR1 MDHEN and CDR2 SYDVKM.

Points on this clone: Compared with germline, one end of the junction differs, possibly owing to a read error. The rearrangement links TRBV14 to TRBJ2-7; 7 nucleotides align to TRBD1. The germline gives CDR1 SGHDN, CDR2 FVKESK. This CDR3 has 13 amino acids. The DNA for the CDR3 is TGTGCCAGCAGCCAATTCACAGGGGCGGCCAAAAACTTC. This gives the protein CASSQFTGAAKNF.

Many counts were recorded for this clone. J is TRBJ2-1 and V is TRBV6-4; the match to TRBD2 covers 7 bases. With 2 bases clipped from V and 7 bases from J, the junction kept 5 bases outside the gene matches. Germline V gene lookup returns CDR1 MRHNA and CDR2 SNTAGT. CDR3 size: 14 residues. CDR3 protein: CASSDGGEGNEQFF. Here the CDR3 DNA reads TGTGCCAGCAGTGACGGGGGGGAAGGAAATGAGCAGTTCTTC.

The chain has TRBV7-9 and TRBJ1-6, with 9 bases lining up with TRBD1. Trimming at V came to 5 bases and at J to 8 bases, leaving 7 bases not matched to a gene. The CDR3 contains 15 residues. Germline V gene data show CDR1 as SEHNR and CDR2 as FQNEAQ (reference sequence). Written as DNA, the CDR3 is TGTGCCAGCAGCCGCCACCGGGACAGGGATTCACCCCTCCACTTT. It translates to CASSRHRDRDSPLHF.

The CDR3 DNA follows: TGTGCCAGCAGCGACAGGGGTAACAATCAGCCCCAGCATTTT. Protein sequence: CASSDRGNNQPQHF. V and J are TRBV28 and TRBJ1-5; 8 bases agree with TRBD1. This CDR3 contains 14 residues. Losses at the gene ends were 6 bases for V and 3 bases for J; bases not matched to a gene: 4. Germline-derived CDR1 and CDR2 are MDHEN and SYDVKM.

The chain joins TRBV2 to TRBJ1-5; 10 bases are shared with TRBD1. J gave up 6 bases and V 6 bases, and 11 bases lay outside the gene matches. This CDR3 is 16 amino acids long. CDR1 is SNHLY, CDR2 FYNNEI, per germline. Written as DNA, the CDR3 is TGTGCCAGCAGCCCAGCCGGGACAGGGGCCAGTCAGCCCCAGCATTTT. Residues: CASSPAGTGASQPQHF.